This T cell receptor beta chain was identified in a study of T-cell reconstitution after alpha-beta-depleted transplantation in children. Preparation of the TCRbeta library used unique molecular identifiers. TCRdb ran MiXCR on the PCR reads and lists one entry per CDR3 protein. The repertoire includes approximately 980,000 distinct CDR3 sequences, roughly 31% of them detected once, and roughly 27% sits in the top ten. After removal of 3 bases from V and 7 bases from J, the junction contained 13 bases not matched to a gene. CDR1 and CDR2 (germline): LGHNT, FRNRAP. CDR3 size: 16 residues. This clonotype was seen a handful of times.

This receptor was taken from a boy under two years old who had a stem cell transplant for SCID, so the T cells may come from the graft donor. The V and J genes are TRBV12-5 and TRBJ1-2; 8 bases are shared with TRBD1. Source: PBMCs, mostly from graft donor cells, taken 360 days after TCRalphabeta/CD19-depleted stem cell transplant. CDR3 sequence reads: CASGFQGAGRGSGYTF. The CDR3 bases are TGTGCTAGTGGTTTCCAGGGGGCGGGCCGGGGAAGTGGCTACACCTTC.